A single T cell receptor (beta chain) is shown here with its context. The data were taken from a study of blood T cell repertoires in COVID-19. Study-level information: Acute-phase and convalescent COVID-19 samples originated in the United States, Italy and Spain. Nucleic acid was either cDNA or gDNA, and it came from T cells, B-cell-depleted T cells, or PBMCs.

Authors' methods: Reference gene primer amplification in the assay estimated nucleated cell counts. The table came from immunoSEQ multiplex PCR; TCRdb's copy has only in-frame clones and leaves some out. The V and J calls and clone size were taken over from that table, and D and trimming were inferred from the DNA. The table shows approximately 49,000 clones, with 80% to 85% occurring only once. Seattle cases were enrolled at active infection and followed longitudinally. Between the trimmed V and J ends, which lost 7 bases and 10 bases, there was a span of 13 bases. CDR3 length equals 12 residues. In germline, CDR1 is KGHDR, CDR2 SFDVKD.

This receptor was identified in a woman older than 75 with COVID-19, enrolled during active disease. The chain is built from TRBV24-1 and TRBJ2-1, with D perhaps matching TRBD2 (6 bases). The sample consisted of peripheral blood. CDR3 bases: TGTGCCACCAGCTTGGACTATCAAGAGCAGTTCTTC. It specifies CATSLDYQEQFF.